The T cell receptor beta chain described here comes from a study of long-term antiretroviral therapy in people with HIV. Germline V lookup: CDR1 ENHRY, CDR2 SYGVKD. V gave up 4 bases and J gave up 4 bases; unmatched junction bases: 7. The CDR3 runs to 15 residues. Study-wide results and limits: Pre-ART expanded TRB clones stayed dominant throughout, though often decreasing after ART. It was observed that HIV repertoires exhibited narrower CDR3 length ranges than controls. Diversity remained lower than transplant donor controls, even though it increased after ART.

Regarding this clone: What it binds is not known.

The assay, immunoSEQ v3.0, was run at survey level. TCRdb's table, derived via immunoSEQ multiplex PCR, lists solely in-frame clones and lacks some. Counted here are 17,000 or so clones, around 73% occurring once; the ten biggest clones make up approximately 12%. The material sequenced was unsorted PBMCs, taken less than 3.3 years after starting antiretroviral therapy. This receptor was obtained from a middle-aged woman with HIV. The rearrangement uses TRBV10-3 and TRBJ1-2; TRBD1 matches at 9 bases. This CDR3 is CAISGGTGPGYGYTF. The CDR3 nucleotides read TGTGCCATCAGTGGGGGGACAGGGCCCGGCTATGGCTACACCTTC.